What follows describes a single T cell receptor (beta chain). Next came a second PCR, run for about 7 to 12 cycles, which used a sample-barcoded 5' primer along with a J-beta primer mix. Each CDR3 protein is one row after TCRdb ran MiXCR on the 5' RACE reads. The sample records 1.5 million or so distinct CDR3 sequences, approximately 39% being singletons. These data belong to a study of blood T cells in healthy people across ages. Trimming pared 5 bases from V and 0 bases from J, leaving 12 bases between. Germline V gives CDR1 SGHTA, CDR2 FQGNSA. The CDR3 spans 15 residues. The TCR comes from a woman under 30 in good health. The genes are TRBV7-2 and TRBJ2-3; possible D gene TRBD1, 5 bases. Sequencing was carried out using blood. DNA for the CDR3: TGTACCAGCAGCGCCACAGGAATTAGCACAGATACGCAGTATTTT. Amino acids: CTSSATGISTDTQYF.